The 20 T cell receptor beta chains below were found in one sample sequenced in a study of beta chain features in type 1 diabetes. Study results and limitations: Shortening that was moderate but significant affected the TCRB CDR3s of Type 1 diabetes patients in all four CD4+ subsets.

Of the isolated RNA, all was reverse transcribed, and so the sequenced material was expressed TCRB transcripts. TCRdb's copy holds only in-frame clones and misses some; the assay was immunoSEQ multiplex PCR. In the table there are about 340,000 clones, less than 15% of which are singletons. Antigens of these TCRs are unknown. Sequenced input: naive CD4+ T cells from blood. All receptors derive from a woman between 18 and 29 years old with type 1 diabetes.

The chain employs TRBV11-2 and TRBJ2-7; 8 positions agree with TRBD2. The CDR3 consists of 18 residues. Germline CDR1 reads SGHAT; CDR2 reads FQNNGV. Trimming cost V 5 bases and J 3 bases; bases outside gene matches: 18. The DNA for the CDR3 is TGTGCCAGCAGCGAAAGCGGGAGTAGACGCCCCCGGATCTACGAGCAGTACGTC. Its protein is CASSESGSRRPRIYEQYV.

This chain links TRBV7-9 with TRBJ2-5, with TRBD1 matching over 9 bases. V was clipped by 5 bases and J by 5 bases; unmatched bases: 3. CDR1 is SEHNR, CDR2 FQNEAQ, per germline (reference sequence). The CDR3 spans 13 residues. The CDR3 region is CASSTGGRETQYF. The CDR3 bases are TGTGCCAGCAGCACAGGGGGCAGGGAGACCCAGTACTTC.

Only a few counts were recorded for this clone. The chain carries TRBV27 and TRBJ1-2; D is possibly TRBD1 (5 bases). The CDR3 loop spans 15 amino acids. CDR1 MNHEY and CDR2 SMNVEV come from the germline V gene (reference sequence). Between the trimmed V and J ends, which lost 5 bases and 8 bases, there was a span of 21 bases. This CDR3 is CASSPTGTPYRGYTF. The CDR3 region has the DNA TGTGCCAGCAGTCCAACCGGGACTCCTTATAGAGGCTACACCTTC.

This chain connects TRBV5-6 to TRBJ2-4, with D hard to call. CDR3 length: 13 residues. In germline, CDR1 is SGHDT, CDR2 YYEEEE. V was clipped by 0 bases and J by 7 bases, with 8 bases between them. Here the CDR3 reads CASSLAGTNIQYF. Written as DNA, the CDR3 is TGTGCCAGCAGCTTGGCAGGCACCAACATTCAGTACTTC.

This clone was seen a handful of times. The rearrangement links TRBV7-9 to TRBJ2-7; 7 nucleotides align to TRBD1. The germline CDR1 and CDR2 sequences are SEHNR and FQNEAQ (reference sequence). Trimming removed 2 bases from V and 3 bases from J; junction bases left unmatched: 1. This CDR3 spans 13 amino acids. CDR3 protein: CASSLRTGYEQYF. In DNA, the CDR3 is TGTGCCAGCAGCTTACGGACAGGCTACGAGCAGTACTTC.

This clone was found many times. V usage is TRBV4-1 and J usage is TRBJ2-7; D is possibly TRBD1 (6 bases). V gave up 3 bases and J gave up 10 bases, with 13 bases separating them. CDR1 and CDR2 (germline): MGHRA, YSYEKL. This CDR3 is built from 12 residues. CDR3 region: CASSHVRDTQYF. DNA for the CDR3: TGCGCCAGCAGCCACGTACGGGACACACAGTACTTC.

The chain joins TRBV27 to TRBJ2-7; 8 nucleotides align to TRBD2. The trim removed 5 bases at V and 1 base at J, leaving 4 bases unmatched. The germline gives CDR1 MNHEY, CDR2 SMNVEV (reference sequence). The length of the CDR3 is 14 residues. CDR3 nucleotide sequence: TGTGCCAGCAGTCGACTAGCGCTTTCCTACGAGCAGTACTTC. It encodes CASSRLALSYEQYF.

The rearrangement joins TRBV18 to TRBJ2-1, with 12 bases fitting TRBD2. This CDR3 comprises 15 residues. CDR1 KGHSH and CDR2 LQKENI come from the germline V gene. Losses at the gene ends were 2 bases for V and 9 bases for J; bases not matched to a gene: 5. CDR3 protein: CASSPELAGGGEQFF. Written as DNA, the CDR3 is TGTGCCAGCTCACCAGAACTAGCGGGAGGTGGTGAGCAGTTCTTC.

This clone occurred a few times. The J gene is TRBJ2-1, the V gene TRBV5-1; 9 nucleotides line up with TRBD1. Unmatched junction bases numbered 3, after V lost 3 bases and J lost 5 bases. The CDR3 spans 14 residues. The germline CDR1 and CDR2 sequences are SGHRS and YFSETQ. CDR3 bases: TGCGCCAGCAGCTCCTGGGACAGGGACAATGAGCAGTTCTTC. It encodes CASSSWDRDNEQFF.

The J gene is TRBJ1-1, the V gene TRBV6-5; D is unresolved. This CDR3 comprises 11 residues. The germline V gene has CDR1 MNHEY and CDR2 SVGAGI. V shed 4 bases and J shed 10 bases, with 10 bases lying between them. The CDR3 spells CASSSYGGAFF. The CDR3 DNA is TGTGCCAGCAGTTCCTACGGTGGAGCTTTCTTT.

As DNA, the CDR3 is TGTGCCAGCAGGGCAGGAGGGCCGAGGGAGACCCAGTACTTC. The encoded protein is CASRAGGPRETQYF. The rearrangement uses TRBV11-3 and TRBJ2-5; possibly TRBD2 for D (6 bases). The V gene's germline CDR1 is SGHNT and CDR2 YENEEA. Trimming removed 6 bases from V and 5 bases from J, with 16 bases in between. The length of the CDR3 is 14 residues. Full variable domain (remainder filled in from reference TRBV11-3 and TRBJ2-5): EAGVVQSPRYKIIEKKQPVAFWCNPISGHNTLYWYLQNLGQGPELLIRYENEEAVDDSQLPKDRFSAERLKGVDSTLKIQPAELGDSAVYLCASRAGGPRETQYFGPGTRLLVL.

CDR3 loop: CASRQQPSSPTNYGYTF. The CDR3 DNA is TGCGCCAGCAGACAGCAGCCGTCCTCGCCCACTAACTATGGCTACACCTTC. V usage is TRBV5-1 and J usage is TRBJ1-2; no reliable D call. Germline V gives CDR1 SGHRS, CDR2 YFSETQ. CDR3 length equals 17 residues. V was pared by 5 bases and J by 0 bases, with 20 bases between.

This chain uses TRBV7-9 with TRBJ2-5; 8 nucleotides line up with TRBD2. J gave up 2 bases and V 2 bases, and 7 bases lay outside the gene matches. Per germline, CDR1 SEHNR and CDR2 FQNEAQ (reference sequence). This CDR3 is 16 amino acids long. The CDR3 loop is CASSLWASGQQETQYF. The CDR3, as DNA: TGTGCCAGCAGCTTATGGGCTAGCGGGCAACAAGAGACCCAGTACTTC.

The chain joins TRBV2 to TRBJ1-5; TRBD1 might be the D (5 bases). Per the germline V gene, CDR1 is SNHLY and CDR2 is FYNNEI. Trimming took off 5 bases at V and 8 bases at J, with 19 bases between the two ends. There are 15 residues in the CDR3. DNA of the CDR3: TGTGCCAGCAGTAGGCAGGGAGGGCCCGGGGAGCCCCAGCATTTT. Amino acid sequence: CASSRQGGPGEPQHF.

This clone was seen a handful of times. The chain has TRBV2 and TRBJ2-5; 11 bases are shared with TRBD2. V lost 3 bases and J lost 3; bases outside the gene matches: 9. CDR3 size: 17 residues. Germline V CDR1 and CDR2: SNHLY, FYNNEI. CDR3 bases: TGTGCCAGCAGTGACAAACTTAGCGGGAGGGCCGAAGAGACCCAGTACTTC. Encoded protein: CASSDKLSGRAEETQYF. The full variable domain, rest sourced from reference TRBV2 and TRBJ2-5, is EPEVTQTPSHQVTQMGQEVILRCVPISNHLYFYWYRQILGQKVEFLVSFYNNEISEKSEIFDDQFSVERPDGSNFTLKIRSTKLEDSAMYFCASSDKLSGRAEETQYFGPGTRLLVL.

For this clone: At one end, the junction sequence differs from germline, possibly due to a read error. The chain employs TRBV5-4 and TRBJ1-5; a weak D match, TRBD1 (6 bases). The CDR3 loop spans 17 amino acids. Looked up from germline, CDR1 is SGHNT and CDR2 is YYREEE (reference sequence). This CDR3 reads CASSQDLGAASNQPQHF. The CDR3 DNA follows: TGCGCCAGCAGCCAAGATCTGGGGGCTGCGAGCAATCAGCCCCAGCATTTT.

This chain links TRBV15 with TRBJ2-7, with a weak D call TRBD2 (5 bases). This CDR3 is 17 amino acids long. The V gene lost 3 bases and the J gene lost 0 bases, with 18 bases spanning the gap. Germline CDR1 reads LNHNV; CDR2 reads YYDKDF (reference sequence). The CDR3 reads CATSSTGRTDFSYEQYV. CDR3 DNA: TGTGCCACCAGCAGTACGGGAAGGACCGACTTCTCCTACGAGCAGTACGTC.

This clone was observed a few times. The CDR3 nucleotides are TGTGCCAGTAGTAGTCAGGCGTTATTGACTGAAGCTTTCTTT. Translating gives CASSSQALLTEAFF. This chain connects TRBV19 to TRBJ1-1; D not resolved. V dropped 4 bases and J dropped 5 bases, with 14 bases sitting between them. Looked up from germline, CDR1 is LNHDA and CDR2 is SQIVND (reference sequence). The length of the CDR3 is 14 residues.

The chain employs TRBV5-1 and TRBJ2-1; no firm D call. Trimming took 4 bases from V and 11 from J, leaving 10 bases between them. The CDR3 runs 11 residues. Germline assignment: CDR1 SGHRS and CDR2 YFSETQ. The CDR3 nucleotides are TGCGCCAGCAGCCAACTTCAAAAGCAGTTCTTC. It translates to CASSQLQKQFF.

The rearrangement joins TRBV7-8 to TRBJ2-2; perhaps TRBD1 as D (5 bases). The V and J ends lost 1 base and 4 bases respectively, with 7 bases between them. CDR1 SGHVS and CDR2 FQNEAQ come from the germline V gene. CDR3 length: 14 residues. The CDR3 protein is CASSLGQGTGELFF. CDR3 in DNA: TGTGCCAGCAGCTTAGGCCAGGGCACCGGGGAGCTGTTTTTT.